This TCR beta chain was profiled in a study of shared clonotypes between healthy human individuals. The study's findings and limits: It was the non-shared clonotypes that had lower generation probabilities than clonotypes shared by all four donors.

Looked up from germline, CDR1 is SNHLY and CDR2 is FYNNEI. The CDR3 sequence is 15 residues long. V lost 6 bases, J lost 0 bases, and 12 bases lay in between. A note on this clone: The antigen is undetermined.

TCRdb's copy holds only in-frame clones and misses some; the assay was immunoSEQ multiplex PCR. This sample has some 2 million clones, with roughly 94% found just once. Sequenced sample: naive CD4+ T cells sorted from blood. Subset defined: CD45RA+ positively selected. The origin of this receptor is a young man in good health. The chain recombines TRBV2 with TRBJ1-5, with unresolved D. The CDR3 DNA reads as TGTGCCAGCAGAACGGGGTTGCATAGCAATCAGCCCCAGCATTTT. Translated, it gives CASRTGLHSNQPQHF.